This TCR beta chain was captured by sequencing in a study of T cells in Graves' hyperthyroidism and ophthalmopathy. Comments on this clonotype: Its antigen is not known.

There were TCR beta CDR3 regions amplified from RNA transcripts. A set of HTBI primers served as the primers for a first-round RT-PCR of the TCR CDR3. TCRdb independently ran MiXCR on the multiplex PCR reads; one entry per CDR3 protein. The profile shows 250,000 or so distinct CDR3 sequences, roughly 15% of them singletons. V lost 3 bases, J lost 4 bases, and 7 bases lay in between. Germline CDR1 and CDR2: GTSNPN and SVGIG (reference sequence). The CDR3 has 11 amino acids. Patients aged 18 to 65 had newly diagnosed hyperthyroidism lasting under 2 months. Thyroid ultrasound, orbital computed tomography, clinical symptoms, and serum thyroxine and TRAb underpinned diagnoses. Notes on the study in general: Most thyroid clonotypes with frequency above 0.001 were detected in blood.

This sequence was found in a woman aged 45-65 years with Graves' hyperthyroidism that later progressed to Graves' ophthalmopathy. The rearrangement links TRBV30 to TRBJ2-7; D not resolved. Specimen: blood. CDR3 loop: CAWSPRYEQYF. DNA for the CDR3: TGTGCCTGGAGCCCCCGGTACGAGCAGTACTTC.